This T cell receptor beta chain was found in a study of OX40 agonist ivuxolimab in advanced cancers. Study overall: As their treatment, patients were administered ivuxolimab, an agonistic anti-OX40 (CD134) antibody.

Of note for this clone: What it recognizes is unknown.

Libraries were prepared by immunoSEQ multiplex PCR; TCRdb keeps only in-frame clonotypes and omits some of them. The sample lists about 64,000 clones, 84% occurring once. The CDR3 consists of 15 residues. CDR1 and CDR2 (germline): SGHTA, FQGNSA. The ends were cut back, 4 bases at V and 7 bases at J, with 16 bases in the middle. With autoimmune disease history or systemic immunosuppression, patients were excluded. Blood got drawn at baseline, again on cycle 4 day 1, and then on cycle 7 day 1. Whole-study findings and limits: CD4+ T cells averaged fewer expanded clones than CD8+ T cells.

This TCR derives from an adult with an advanced solid tumor such as melanoma, head and neck, liver or kidney cancer. The genes are TRBV7-2 and TRBJ1-4; maybe TRBD1 (5 bases). The starting material was CD4+ or CD8+ T cells sorted from blood, obtained in a trial of the OX40 agonist ivuxolimab. CDR3 DNA sequence: TGTGCCAGCAGCTCCCAGGCCGGGGGGGTTGAAAAACTGTTTTTT. Protein: CASSSQAGGVEKLFF.